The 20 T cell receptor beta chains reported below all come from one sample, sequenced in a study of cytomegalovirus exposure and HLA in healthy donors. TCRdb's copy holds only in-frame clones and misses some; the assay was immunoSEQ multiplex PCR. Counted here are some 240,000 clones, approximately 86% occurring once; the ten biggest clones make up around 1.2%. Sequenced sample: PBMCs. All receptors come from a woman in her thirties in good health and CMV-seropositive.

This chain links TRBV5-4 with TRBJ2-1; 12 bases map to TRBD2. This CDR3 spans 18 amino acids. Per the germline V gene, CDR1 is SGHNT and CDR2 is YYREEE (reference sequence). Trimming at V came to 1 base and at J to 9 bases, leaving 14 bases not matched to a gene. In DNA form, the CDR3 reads TGTGCCAGCAGCTTGAGTCTAGCGACTAGCGGGAGTCCGCGTGAGCAGTTCTTC. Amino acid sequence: CASSLSLATSGSPREQFF.

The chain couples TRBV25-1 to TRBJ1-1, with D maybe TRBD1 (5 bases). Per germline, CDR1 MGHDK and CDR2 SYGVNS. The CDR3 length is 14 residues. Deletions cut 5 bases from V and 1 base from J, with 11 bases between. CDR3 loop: CASSQGTWNTEAFF. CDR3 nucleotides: TGTGCCAGCAGTCAAGGGACTTGGAACACTGAAGCTTTCTTT.

The CDR3 bases are TGCAGCGTTGACCCCTCTCCGGACAGGGGTAACTATGGCTACACCTTC. It yields the protein CSVDPSPDRGNYGYTF. V is TRBV29-1 and J is TRBJ1-2; 9 bases line up with TRBD1. Germline CDR1 and CDR2: SQVTM and ANQGSEA. The CDR3 consists of 16 residues. V was pared by 3 bases and J by 1 base, with 9 bases of the junction left unmatched.

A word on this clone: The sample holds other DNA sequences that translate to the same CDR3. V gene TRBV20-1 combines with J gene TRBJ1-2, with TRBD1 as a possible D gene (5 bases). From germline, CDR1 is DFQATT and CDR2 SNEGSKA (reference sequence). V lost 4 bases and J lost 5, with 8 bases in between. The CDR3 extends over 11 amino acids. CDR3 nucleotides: TGCAGTGCTACAGGGAATTATGGCTACACCTTC. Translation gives CSATGNYGYTF.

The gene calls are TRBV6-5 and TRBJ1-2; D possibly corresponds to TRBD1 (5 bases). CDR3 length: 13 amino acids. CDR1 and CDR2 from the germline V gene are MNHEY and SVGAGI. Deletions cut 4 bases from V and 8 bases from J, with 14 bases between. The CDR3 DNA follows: TGTGCCAGCAGTTCAGCAGGGACTAGCGGCTACACCTTC. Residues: CASSSAGTSGYTF.

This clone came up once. CDR3 in DNA: TGTGCCAGCAGAACAAATGGAAACACCATATATTTT. It specifies CASRTNGNTIYF. The chain employs TRBV28 and TRBJ1-3, with D uncertain. The germline V gene has CDR1 MDHEN and CDR2 SYDVKM. V shed 6 bases and J shed 3 bases, with 6 bases lying between them. CDR3 length equals 12 residues.

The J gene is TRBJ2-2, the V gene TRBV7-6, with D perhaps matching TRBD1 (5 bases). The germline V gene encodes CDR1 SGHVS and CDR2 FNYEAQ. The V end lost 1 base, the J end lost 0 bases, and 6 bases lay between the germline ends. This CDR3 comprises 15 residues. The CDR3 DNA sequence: TGTGCCAGCAGCTTAGGACAGCCGAACACCGGGGAGCTGTTTTTT. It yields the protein CASSLGQPNTGELFF.

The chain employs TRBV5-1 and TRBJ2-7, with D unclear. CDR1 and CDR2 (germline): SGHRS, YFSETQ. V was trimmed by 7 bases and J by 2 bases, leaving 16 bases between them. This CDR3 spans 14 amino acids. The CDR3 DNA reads TGCGCCAGCGGGCGAGACACTCAAACCTACGAGCAGTACTTC. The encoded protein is CASGRDTQTYEQYF.

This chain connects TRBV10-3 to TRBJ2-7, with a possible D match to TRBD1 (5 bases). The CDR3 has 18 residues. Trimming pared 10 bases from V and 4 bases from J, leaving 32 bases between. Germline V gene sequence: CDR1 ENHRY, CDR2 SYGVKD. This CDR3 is CATGPLPGGAENLYEQYF. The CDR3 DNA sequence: TGTGCCACCGGACCCCTCCCTGGTGGGGCAGAAAACTTGTACGAGCAGTACTTC.

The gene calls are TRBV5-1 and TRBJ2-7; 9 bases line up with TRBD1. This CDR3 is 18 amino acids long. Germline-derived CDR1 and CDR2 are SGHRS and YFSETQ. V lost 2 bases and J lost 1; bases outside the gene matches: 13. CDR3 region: CASSFGLIGQGLSYEQYF. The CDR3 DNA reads TGCGCCAGCAGCTTTGGCTTAATCGGACAGGGGCTTTCCTACGAGCAGTACTTC.

Written as DNA, the CDR3 is TGCGCCAGCAGCCAAGGAGGCGGCGGGAGGAGCACAGATACGCAGTATTTT. It is translated as CASSQGGGGRSTDTQYF. The V call is TRBV5-1, the J call TRBJ2-3, with 8 nucleotides matching TRBD2. CDR1 SGHRS and CDR2 YFSETQ come from the germline V gene. V lost 4 bases and J lost 0; bases outside the gene matches: 10. The CDR3 runs 17 residues. The full variable domain, completed using reference TRBV5-1 and TRBJ2-3, is KAGVTQTPRYLIKTRGQQVTLSCSPISGHRSVSWYQQTPGQGLQFLFEYFSETQRNKGNFPGRFSGRQFSNSRSEMNVSTLELGDSALYLCASSQGGGGRSTDTQYFGPGTRLTVL.

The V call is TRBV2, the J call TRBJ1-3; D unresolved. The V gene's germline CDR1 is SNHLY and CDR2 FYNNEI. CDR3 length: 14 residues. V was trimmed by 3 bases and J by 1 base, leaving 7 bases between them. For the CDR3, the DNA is TGTGCCAGCAGTGAGAGCTCGTCTGGAAACACCATATATTTT. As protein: CASSESSSGNTIYF.

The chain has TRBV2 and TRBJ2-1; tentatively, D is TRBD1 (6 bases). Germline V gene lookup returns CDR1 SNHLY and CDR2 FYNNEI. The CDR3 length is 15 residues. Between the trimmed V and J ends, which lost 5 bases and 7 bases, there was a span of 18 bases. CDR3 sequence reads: CASSLGQFVVNEQFF. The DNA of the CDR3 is TGTGCCAGCAGTCTGGGACAATTCGTTGTTAATGAGCAGTTCTTC.

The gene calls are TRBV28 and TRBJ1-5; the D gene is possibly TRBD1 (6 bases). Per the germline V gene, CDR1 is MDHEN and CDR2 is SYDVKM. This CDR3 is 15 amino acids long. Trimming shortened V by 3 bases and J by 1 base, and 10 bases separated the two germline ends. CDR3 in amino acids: CASSLNRDSNQPQHF. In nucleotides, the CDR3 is TGTGCCAGCAGTTTGAACAGGGACAGCAATCAGCCCCAGCATTTT.

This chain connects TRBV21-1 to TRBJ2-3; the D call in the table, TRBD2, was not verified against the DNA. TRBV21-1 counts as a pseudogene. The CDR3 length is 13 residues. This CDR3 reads CASSKDAEDTQYF. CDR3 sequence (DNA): TGTGCCAGCAGCAAAGACGCGGAAGATACGCAGTATTTT.

CDR3 in amino acids: CASSYPGLAGVEQYF. The CDR3 nucleotides are TGTGCCAGCAGTTATCCCGGGCTAGCGGGAGTCGAGCAGTACTTC. The chain employs TRBV28 and TRBJ2-7; 10 bases are a match to TRBD2. The CDR3 extends over 15 amino acids. V lost 4 bases and J lost 6; bases outside the gene matches: 9. Germline loops: CDR1 MDHEN, CDR2 SYDVKM.

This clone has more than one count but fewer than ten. This CDR3 reads CAWGLQVSVDTIYF. Written as DNA, the CDR3 is TGTGCCTGGGGATTACAGGTGTCCGTAGACACCATATATTTT. The chain links TRBV30 to TRBJ1-3; perhaps TRBD1 as D (5 bases). Germline V gene data show CDR1 as GTSNPN and CDR2 as SVGIG (reference sequence). The CDR3 is made up of 14 amino acids. Trimming stripped 5 bases from V and 8 bases from J, with 19 bases between.

The CDR3: CASSFRPGRAVNYGGYTF. Here the CDR3 DNA reads TGTGCCAGCAGTTTCAGGCCGGGCAGGGCGGTTAACTATGGTGGCTACACCTTC. The genes are TRBV28 and TRBJ1-2; D perhaps matches TRBD1 (5 bases). The germline V gene encodes CDR1 MDHEN and CDR2 SYDVKM. V was pared by 3 bases and J by 7 bases, with 27 bases between. This CDR3 has 18 amino acids.

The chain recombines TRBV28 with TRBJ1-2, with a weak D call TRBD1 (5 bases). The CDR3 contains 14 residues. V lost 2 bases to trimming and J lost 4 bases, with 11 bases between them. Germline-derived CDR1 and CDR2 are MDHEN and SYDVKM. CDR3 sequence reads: CASSLTGGRYGYTF. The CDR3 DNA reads TGTGCCAGCAGTTTAACGGGGGGTCGCTATGGCTACACCTTC.

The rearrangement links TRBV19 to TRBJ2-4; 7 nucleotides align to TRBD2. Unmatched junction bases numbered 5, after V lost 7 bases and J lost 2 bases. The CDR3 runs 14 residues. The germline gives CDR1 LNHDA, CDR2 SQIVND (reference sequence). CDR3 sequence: CASTVSGPKNIQYF. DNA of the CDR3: TGTGCCAGTACGGTTAGCGGGCCCAAAAACATTCAGTACTTC.